This is a list of T cell receptor beta chains from one sample in a study of blood T cells in healthy people across ages. Each CDR3 protein gets one entry after TCRdb re-called the 5' RACE reads with MiXCR. The data hold approximately 600,000 distinct CDR3 sequences, with about 54% observed a single time. Sequencing used blood. Receptors were obtained from a man in his 60s in good health. Both conserved end residues are part of each CDR3. Each record gives: clone size, J gene, D gene, V gene, CDR3 DNA, CDR3 protein. D genes are given only for firm matches. For some rows the clone size is stated as once, few or many, or as a class when expanded; others skip it.

.,TRBJ1-6,.,TRBV9,TGTGCCAGCAGCGCCGGTCCGCAGAATTCACCCCTCCACTTT,CASSAGPQNSPLHF
.,TRBJ2-1,TRBD2,TRBV2,TGTGCCAGCAGTGAAAAAGGGTGGGGGGGGAGCAATGAGCAGTTCTTC,CASSEKGWGGSNEQFF
few,TRBJ1-1,.,TRBV7-2,TGTGCCAGCAGCGCCCGTTGGGACACTGAAGCTTTCTTT,CASSARWDTEAFF
.,TRBJ2-5,TRBD2,TRBV7-9,TGTGCCAGCAGCTTAGTTCGGGGGGATCAAGAGACCCAGTACTTC,CASSLVRGDQETQYF
.,TRBJ2-1,.,TRBV6-1,TGTGCCAGCAGTGAAGAGGGTAGGGATGAGCAGTTCTTC,CASSEEGRDEQFF
.,TRBJ1-1,.,TRBV7-6,TGTGCCAGCAGCTTATTTCGGACAGCTATGAACACTGAAGCTTTCTTT,CASSLFRTAMNTEAFF
few,TRBJ1-5,.,TRBV7-2,TGTGCCAGCAGCTATAGGGTAGGGTCGGATCAGCCCCAGCATTTT,CASSYRVGSDQPQHF
.,TRBJ1-3,.,TRBV6-5,TGTGCCAGCTGGCCGTCGGGGGCTTCTGGAAACACCATATATTTT,CASWPSGASGNTIYF
.,TRBJ2-4,.,TRBV4-1,TGCGCCAGCAGCCACCAGGGAGGCAGTCCGGACATTCAGTACTTC,CASSHQGGSPDIQYF
.,TRBJ1-1,.,TRBV29-1,TGCAGCGTTTTAGTATATCCCCCCCGCCCCGGAGAAATGAACACTGAAGCTTTCTTT,CSVLVYPPRPGEMNTEAFF
.,TRBJ2-5,TRBD1,TRBV15,TGTGCCACCAGCAGATGGACAGGGAAACAAGAGACCCAGTACTTC,CATSRWTGKQETQYF
.,TRBJ1-1,.,TRBV18,TGTGCCAGCTCCCAGGACAGCCAGTATGAAGCTTTCTTT,CASSQDSQYEAFF
.,TRBJ2-3,TRBD2,TRBV20-1,TGCAGTGCTAGCAGCGGGGGGTGGGGCACAGATACGCAGTATTTT,CSASSGGWGTDTQYF
.,TRBJ1-2,.,TRBV12-3/TRBV12-4,TGTGCCAGCAGTTTTGGGGGGGCCTCTAACTATGGCTACACCTTT,CASSFGGASNYGYTF
.,TRBJ1-5,TRBD1,TRBV4-2,TGTGCCAGCAGCACCCGGGACAGGCACAATCAGCCCCAGCATTTT,CASSTRDRHNQPQHF
.,TRBJ2-3,.,TRBV12-3/TRBV12-4,TGTGCCAGCAGTTTCCTCAGGGTAACAGATACGCAGTATTTT,CASSFLRVTDTQYF
.,TRBJ2-5,.,TRBV20-1,TGCAGTGCTAGCTCGACAGACCAGGAGACCCAGTACTTC,CSASSTDQETQYF
.,TRBJ1-2,.,TRBV20-1,TGCAGTGCGCTTACTAGAGAGATTAACTATGGCTACACCTTC,CSALTREINYGYTF
.,TRBJ2-1,.,TRBV4-2,TGTGCCAGCAGCCAAGATGCCAACAGGGCGGAGGGGCAGTTCTTC,CASSQDANRAEGQFF
.,TRBJ2-7,.,TRBV2,TGTGCCAGCAGTGTGAGCAGGAACTACGAGCGGTACTTC,CASSVSRNYERYF
.,TRBJ1-2,TRBD1,TRBV14,TGTGCCAGCAGCCAATGGACAGGGGATGGCTACACCTTC,CASSQWTGDGYTF
few,TRBJ1-4,.,TRBV5-1,TGCGCCAGCAGCCCCGAAATTAATGAAAAACTGTTTTTT,CASSPEINEKLFF
many,TRBJ2-1,TRBD1,TRBV5-1,TGCGCCAGCAGCCCGGGACAGGGGACCTACAATGAGCAGTTCTTC,CASSPGQGTYNEQFF
.,TRBJ1-2,TRBD1,TRBV28,TGTGCCAGCAGTAAACAGGGGTCTAAAGCTCTCTACACCTTC,CASSKQGSKALYTF
.,TRBJ2-3,TRBD2,TRBV6-5,TGTGCCAGCAGTTTGGGAGCGGGGGGGACGATACGCACAGATACGCAGTATTTT,CASSLGAGGTIRTDTQYF
.,TRBJ1-6,.,TRBV6-5,TGTGCCAGCAGTTATATCTCACCTCCGAGCTCCTATAATTCACCCCTCCACTTT,CASSYISPPSSYNSPLHF
few,TRBJ1-2,.,TRBV12-3/TRBV12-4,TGTGCCAGCAGCCCGGACAGACCATCCCGCAGGAGCTATGGCTACACCTTC,CASSPDRPSRRSYGYTF
once,TRBJ2-4,.,TRBV14,TGTGCCAGCAGCCCCACTCAGGACAGAAACATTCAGTACTTC,CASSPTQDRNIQYF
.,TRBJ2-7,TRBD2,TRBV10-3,TGTGCCATCGGGGGAGGGACGGACTCCTACGAGCAGTACTTC,CAIGGGTDSYEQYF
.,TRBJ2-3,TRBD2,TRBV7-2,TGTGCCAGCAGCCCGGGACTAGCTTTAGATACGCAGTATTTT,CASSPGLALDTQYF
.,TRBJ1-2,.,TRBV28,TGTGCCAGCATTCAGGGGAGAACAGGGAGCTATGGCTACACCTTC,CASIQGRTGSYGYTF